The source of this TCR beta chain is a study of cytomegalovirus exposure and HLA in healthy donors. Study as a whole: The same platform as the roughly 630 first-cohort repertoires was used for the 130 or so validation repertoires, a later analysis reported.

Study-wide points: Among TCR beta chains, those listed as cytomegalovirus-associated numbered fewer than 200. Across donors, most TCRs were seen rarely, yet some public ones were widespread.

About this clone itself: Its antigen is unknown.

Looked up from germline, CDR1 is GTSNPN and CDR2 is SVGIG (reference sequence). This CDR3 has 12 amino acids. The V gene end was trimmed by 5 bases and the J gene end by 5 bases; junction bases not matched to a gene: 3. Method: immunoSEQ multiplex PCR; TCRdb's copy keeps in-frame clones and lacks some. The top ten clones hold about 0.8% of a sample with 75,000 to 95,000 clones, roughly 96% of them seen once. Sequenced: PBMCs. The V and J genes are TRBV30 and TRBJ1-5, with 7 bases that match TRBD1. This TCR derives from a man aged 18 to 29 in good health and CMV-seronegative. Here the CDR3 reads CAWGDRYQPQHF. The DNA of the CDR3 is TGTGCCTGGGGGGACAGATATCAGCCCCAGCATTTT. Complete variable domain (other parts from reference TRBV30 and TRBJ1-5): SQTIHQWPATLVQPVGSPLSLECTVEGTSNPNLYWYRQAAGRGLQLLFYSVGIGQISSEVPQNLSASRPQDRQFILSSKKLLLSDSGFYLCAWGDRYQPQHFGDGTRLSIL.